Detailed here is one T cell receptor (beta chain). This sample is part of a study of blood T cell repertoires in COVID-19. Study-level information: The analysed material was cDNA or gDNA that came from T cells, B-cell-depleted T cells, or PBMCs.

Libraries were prepared by immunoSEQ multiplex PCR; TCRdb keeps only in-frame clonotypes and omits some of them. This repertoire shows around 92,000 clones, roughly 83% found once; its top ten account for more than 25%. This CDR3 spans 14 amino acids. Germline CDR1 and CDR2: MNHEY and SMNVEV (reference sequence). Unmatched junction bases numbered 5, after V lost 5 bases and J lost 2 bases. The sequenced sample was peripheral blood. The genes are TRBV27 and TRBJ1-2; TRBD1 agrees at 7 bases. The origin of this receptor is a human donor in a cohort sampled during active COVID-19. CDR3 sequence: CASSLRQGNYGYTF. The CDR3 coding sequence is TGTGCCAGCAGTCTACGACAGGGAAACTATGGCTACACCTTC.